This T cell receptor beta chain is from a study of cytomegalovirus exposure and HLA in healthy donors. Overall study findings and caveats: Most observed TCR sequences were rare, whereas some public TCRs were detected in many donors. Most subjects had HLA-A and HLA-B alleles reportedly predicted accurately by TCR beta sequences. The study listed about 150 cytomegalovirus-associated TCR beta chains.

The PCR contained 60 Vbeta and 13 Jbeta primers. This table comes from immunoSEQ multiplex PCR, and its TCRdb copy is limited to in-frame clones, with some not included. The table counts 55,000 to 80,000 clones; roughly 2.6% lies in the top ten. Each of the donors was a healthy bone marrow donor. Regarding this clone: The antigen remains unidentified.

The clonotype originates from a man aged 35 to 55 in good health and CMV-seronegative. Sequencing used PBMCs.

The CDR3, as DNA: TGTGCCAGCAGCTTCAAGGGGGACCACACCTACGAGCAGTACTTC. Its protein product is CASSFKGDHTYEQYF. The rearrangement links TRBV7-2 to TRBJ2-7; D possibly corresponds to TRBD1 (6 bases). In germline, CDR1 is SGHTA, CDR2 FQGNSA. This CDR3 spans 15 amino acids. Deletions cut 3 bases from V and 2 bases from J, with 14 bases between.